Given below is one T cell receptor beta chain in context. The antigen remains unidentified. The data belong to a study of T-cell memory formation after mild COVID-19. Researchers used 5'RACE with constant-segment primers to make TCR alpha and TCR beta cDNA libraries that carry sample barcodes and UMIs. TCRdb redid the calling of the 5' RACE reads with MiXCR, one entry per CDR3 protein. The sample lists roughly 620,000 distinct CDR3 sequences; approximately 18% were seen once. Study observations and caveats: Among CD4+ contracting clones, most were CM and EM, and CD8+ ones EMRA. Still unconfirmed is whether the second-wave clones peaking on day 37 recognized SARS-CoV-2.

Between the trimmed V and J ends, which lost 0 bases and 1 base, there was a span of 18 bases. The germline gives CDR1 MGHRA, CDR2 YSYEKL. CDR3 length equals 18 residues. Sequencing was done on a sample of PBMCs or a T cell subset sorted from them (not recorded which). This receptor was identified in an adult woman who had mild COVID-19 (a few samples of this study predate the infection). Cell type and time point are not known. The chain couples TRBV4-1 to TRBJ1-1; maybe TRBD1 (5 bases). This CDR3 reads CASSQEKSVGPPNTEAFF. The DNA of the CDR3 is TGCGCCAGCAGCCAAGAAAAGTCTGTGGGACCGCCGAACACTGAAGCTTTCTTT.